This TCR beta chain was sequenced for a study of response to subunit inactivated influenza vaccine. One entry per CDR3 protein, called by TCRdb with MiXCR from the RT-PCR reads. The sample yields a few hundred thousand distinct CDR3 sequences, around 15% seen once. The CDR3 length is 18 residues. With 0 bases removed from V and 3 bases from J, the gap between germline ends came to 19 bases. Germline CDR1 and CDR2: ENHRY and SYGVKD. This clonotype turned up a few times. Antigen specificity is unknown. Notes on the study in general: Authors proposed each seasonal influenza vaccination draws in few new T cells.

The source was PBMCs from blood, collected roughly 12 days after vaccination. This clonotype was sampled from a man aged 45 to 65 who received an inactivated influenza vaccine. V usage is TRBV10-3 and J usage is TRBJ2-3; D uncertain. CDR3 sequence: CAISESWKARTITDTQYF. For the CDR3, the DNA is TGTGCCATCAGTGAGTCGTGGAAGGCCAGGACGATTACAGATACGCAGTATTTT.